A selection of T cell receptor beta chains follows, all from one sample in a study of human T cells and chemical hapten exposure. Each CDR3 protein is one row after TCRdb ran MiXCR on the RACE reads. The table lists some 180,000 distinct CDR3 sequences, 20% to 25% of them singletons. This sample comprised whole blood, obtained in connection with sensitization to the hapten diphenylcyclopropenone (DPC). The receptors shown here come from a woman aged 45-60 years with alopecia areata. Some clones in this sample may be carry-over from other donors' samples. Both conserved end residues are part of each CDR3. The D gene is left open where the match is weak. Rows may omit the clone size; those that give it use once, few, many or a size class.

.	TRBV29-1	few	TRBJ2-3	CSVAGLSSTDTQYF	TGCAGCGTCGCCGGACTGTCTAGCACAGATACGCAGTATTTT
TRBD1	TRBV12-3/TRBV12-4	.	TRBJ1-2	CASSKRDRGYTF	TGTGCCAGCAGTAAAAGGGACAGAGGCTACACCTTC
TRBD2	TRBV20-1	few	TRBJ2-7	CSAAAVLLAGGTYEQYF	TGCAGTGCTGCCGCCGTTCTACTAGCGGGTGGGACCTACGAGCAGTACTTC
TRBD2	TRBV10-3	few	TRBJ2-5	CAVRGRARETQYF	TGTGCTGTTCGGGGGAGGGCCAGGGAGACCCAGTACTTC
.	TRBV7-9	few	TRBJ2-1	CASSPPSFREQFF	TGTGCCAGCAGCCCGCCTAGTTTCCGGGAGCAGTTCTTC
.	TRBV6-5	.	TRBJ1-2	CASRGIGYTF	TGTGCCAGCAGGGGGATTGGCTACACCTTC
.	TRBV10-3	.	TRBJ1-5	CAISGDSLANQHF	TGTGCCATCAGTGGGGATTCCCTAGCAAACCAGCATTTT
.	TRBV21-1	.	TRBJ2-7	CASTPTGGSHEQYF	TGTGCCAGCACCCCGACAGGGGGATCCCACGAGCAGTACTTC
TRBD2	TRBV5-1	few	TRBJ2-5	CASSAGLAEETQYF	TGCGCCAGCAGCGCAGGACTAGCGGAAGAGACCCAGTACTTC
TRBD1	TRBV6-1	.	TRBJ1-2	CASSETGQGVYGYTF	TGTGCCAGCAGTGAAACGGGACAGGGGGTCTATGGCTACACCTTC
TRBD1	TRBV19	many	TRBJ1-2	CASSKETGGVYGYTF	TGTGCCAGTAGTAAAGAGACAGGGGGGGTCTATGGCTACACCTTC
.	TRBV20-1	.	TRBJ1-4	CSAVGDHEKLFF	TGCAGTGCCGTAGGAGACCATGAAAAACTGTTTTTT
TRBD2	TRBV3-1	few	TRBJ2-1	CASSPGLAGGHNEQFF	TGTGCCAGCAGCCCAGGACTAGCGGGAGGGCACAATGAGCAGTTCTTC
.	TRBV4-2	.	TRBJ2-3	CASSQQEGGLTDTQYF	TGTGCCAGCAGCCAACAAGAGGGGGGACTCACAGATACGCAGTATTTT
.	TRBV29-1	few	TRBJ2-3	CSVGALGTDTQYF	TGCAGCGTTGGCGCCTTGGGCACAGATACGCAGTATTTT
.	TRBV5-1	.	TRBJ2-7	CASSLAGAVGREQYF	TGCGCCAGCAGCTTGGCCGGAGCGGTCGGGAGAGAGCAGTACTTC
.	TRBV5-8	few	TRBJ2-1	CASSSGLSRGNEQFF	TGTGCCAGCAGCTCCGGACTGTCTCGGGGTAATGAGCAGTTCTTC
TRBD2	TRBV6-5	.	TRBJ2-1	CASSRSGRAGYNEQFF	TGTGCCAGCAGCCGTAGCGGGAGGGCCGGATACAATGAGCAGTTCTTC
TRBD2	TRBV7-2	.	TRBJ2-1	CASSLASGAFNEQFF	TGTGCCAGCAGCTTAGCTAGCGGGGCATTCAATGAGCAGTTCTTC
.	TRBV7-9	.	TRBJ1-2	CASSLGSPATWNWNYGYTF	TGTGCCAGCAGCTTAGGTTCACCGGCTACCTGGAACTGGAACTATGGCTACACCTTC
TRBD2	TRBV11-3	few	TRBJ2-3	CASSSRTSLTDTQYF	TGTGCCAGCAGCTCTAGGACTAGTCTGACAGATACGCAGTATTTT
.	TRBV29-1	.	TRBJ2-1	CSVEGGDQRESYNEQFF	TGCAGCGTTGAAGGCGGGGATCAACGGGAATCCTACAATGAGCAGTTCTTC
.	TRBV5-1	.	TRBJ2-1	CASSQLSGQISYNEQFF	TGCGCCAGCAGCCAACTCAGTGGACAAATTTCCTACAATGAGCAGTTCTTC
.	TRBV27	.	TRBJ1-4	CASSPTGTVNEKLFF	TGTGCCAGCAGTCCGACCGGGACCGTTAATGAAAAACTGTTTTTT
.	TRBV10-3	.	TRBJ1-5	CAISVFSPIYNQPQHF	TGTGCCATCAGTGTCTTCTCCCCAATATACAATCAGCCCCAGCATTTT
.	TRBV12-3/TRBV12-4	many	TRBJ2-2	CASRRQDTGELFF	TGTGCCAGCAGAAGGCAGGACACCGGGGAGCTGTTTTTT
.	TRBV10-1	.	TRBJ2-3	CASGERTVRSTQYF	TGCGCCAGCGGAGAAAGGACTGTAAGGAGTACGCAGTATTTT
.	TRBV29-1	.	TRBJ1-2	CSVEDRIVGYTF	TGCAGCGTTGAAGATCGAATCGTTGGCTACACCTTC
.	TRBV12-3/TRBV12-4	few	TRBJ1-1	CASSPVSSSTEAFF	TGTGCCAGCAGCCCCGTATCTTCGAGTACTGAAGCTTTCTTT
TRBD1	TRBV2	few	TRBJ1-1	CASSEGRGRNTEAFF	TGTGCCAGCAGTGAAGGCAGGGGGCGAAACACTGAAGCTTTCTTT
.	TRBV5-5	.	TRBJ2-1	CASSLGGRRNEQFF	TGTGCCAGCAGCTTGGGTGGACGGAGGAATGAGCAGTTCTTC
.	TRBV12-3/TRBV12-4	.	TRBJ2-7	CASSITYESQYF	TGTGCCAGCAGTATTACCTACGAGAGTCAGTACTTC
.	TRBV24-1	.	TRBJ2-1	CATSDRDASSYNEQFF	TGTGCCACCAGTGATCGGGACGCCAGCTCCTACAATGAGCAGTTCTTC
.	TRBV6-6	.	TRBJ2-2	CASRKNTGELFF	TGTGCCAGCAGAAAGAACACCGGGGAGCTGTTTTTT
TRBD2	TRBV5-1	.	TRBJ2-1	CASSSTSGATGAYNEQFF	TGCGCCAGCAGCTCGACTAGCGGTGCGACTGGGGCTTACAATGAGCAGTTCTTC
TRBD2	TRBV2	many	TRBJ2-7	CASSDGRDEQYF	TGTGCCAGCAGTGATGGGAGGGACGAGCAGTACTTC
.	TRBV5-1	many	TRBJ1-1	CASSSIGSSEAFF	TGCGCCAGCAGCTCCATTGGGAGCTCTGAAGCTTTCTTT
.	TRBV29-1	.	TRBJ1-1	CSVGRQTTEAFF	TGCAGCGTTGGCAGACAGACCACTGAAGCTTTCTTT
TRBD1	TRBV11-1	few	TRBJ2-7	CASSVEGTAEDEQYF	TGTGCCAGCAGCGTAGAAGGGACAGCCGAGGACGAGCAGTACTTC
.	TRBV5-4	.	TRBJ2-7	CASSFGSRDEQYF	TGTGCCAGCAGCTTCGGGAGTCGCGACGAGCAGTACTTC
TRBD1	TRBV29-1	few	TRBJ2-2	CSVATGTNTGELFF	TGCAGCGTCGCGACAGGGACGAACACCGGGGAGCTGTTTTTT
TRBD2	TRBV20-1	.	TRBJ2-2	CSARREGGTTGELFF	TGCAGTGCTAGACGGGAGGGAGGAACCACCGGGGAGCTGTTTTTT
TRBD2	TRBV10-3	.	TRBJ2-7	CAIREAGGDEQYF	TGTGCCATCAGAGAAGCGGGAGGGGATGAGCAGTACTTC
TRBD2	TRBV20-1	.	TRBJ2-3	CSARAGTSGRGDTQYF	TGCAGTGCTAGAGCCGGGACTAGCGGGAGGGGAGATACGCAGTATTTT
.	TRBV6-4	few	TRBJ1-1	CASSLEGTNTEAFF	TGTGCCAGCAGTTTGGAGGGGACGAACACTGAAGCTTTCTTT
.	TRBV10-3	many	TRBJ1-2	CAISSPHTGNYGYTF	TGTGCCATCTCCTCCCCACACACAGGGAACTATGGCTACACCTTC
.	TRBV10-3	.	TRBJ2-1	CAISGGDSSYNEQFF	TGTGCCATCAGTGGGGGGGATTCCTCCTACAATGAGCAGTTCTTC
TRBD1	TRBV11-1	many	TRBJ2-7	CASSFGGTGSREQYF	TGTGCCAGCAGCTTCGGAGGGACAGGGTCAAGGGAGCAGTACTTC
.	TRBV5-1	.	TRBJ2-1	CASSTADYSGNEQFF	TGCGCCAGCAGCACGGCGGACTACTCAGGAAATGAGCAGTTCTTC
TRBD2	TRBV12-3/TRBV12-4	few	TRBJ2-3	CASSLGTSASTDTQYF	TGTGCCAGCAGTTTAGGTACTAGCGCCAGCACAGATACGCAGTATTTT
.	TRBV5-1	.	TRBJ2-7	CASSLRYGLRQYF	TGCGCCAGCAGCTTGCGGTACGGACTTCGACAGTACTTC
TRBD2	TRBV5-1	few	TRBJ2-4	CASSSSGRPASGENIQYF	TGCGCCAGCAGCAGTAGCGGGAGGCCCGCTTCGGGGGAAAACATTCAGTACTTC
.	TRBV5-1	.	TRBJ1-2	CASSPPGLAYGYTF	TGCGCCAGCAGCCCCCCCGGCCTCGCCTATGGCTACACCTTC